Reported below is one T cell receptor (beta chain). Its target is unknown. Germline CDR1 and CDR2: ENHRY and SYGVKD. Trimming pared 10 bases from V and 0 bases from J, leaving 16 bases between. CDR3 length equals 14 residues. The data belong to a study of cytomegalovirus exposure and HLA in healthy donors. Study-wide points: In a later analysis, HLA-associated beta chains showed higher expansion and lower generation probabilities than comparable chains.

Each donor's status was that of a healthy bone marrow donor. The PCR was carried out with 60 Vbeta primers and 13 Jbeta primers. Study processing details: Later analysis identified tens of millions of unique TCR beta chains, about 10 million shared. Sequencing used immunoSEQ multiplex PCR; TCRdb keeps in-frame clones, though not all of them. The D gene and trimming were derived from the DNA, and the V and J assignments and clone size from that table. The repertoire has some 130,000 clones, 65% to 80% of them found once; the top ten carry approximately 6.2%. The specimen was PBMCs. The receptor was derived from a man in his forties or fifties in good health and CMV-seropositive. The chain recombines TRBV10-3 with TRBJ2-7; D is perhaps TRBD1 (5 bases). In DNA form, the CDR3 reads TGTGCCACCGTAGAAACAGGATTCTCCTACGAGCAGTACTTC. Encoded protein: CATVETGFSYEQYF.